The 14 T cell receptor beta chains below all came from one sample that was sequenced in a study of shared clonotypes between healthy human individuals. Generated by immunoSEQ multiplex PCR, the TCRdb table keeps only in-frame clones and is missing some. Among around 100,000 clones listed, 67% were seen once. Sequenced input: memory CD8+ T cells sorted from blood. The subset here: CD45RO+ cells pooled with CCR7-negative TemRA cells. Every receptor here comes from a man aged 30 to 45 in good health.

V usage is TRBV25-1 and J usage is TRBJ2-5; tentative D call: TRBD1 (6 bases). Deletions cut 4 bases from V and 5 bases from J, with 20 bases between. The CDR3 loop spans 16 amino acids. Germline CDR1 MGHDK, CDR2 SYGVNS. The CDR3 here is CASSVSGQPQGETQYF. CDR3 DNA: TGTGCCAGCAGTGTTTCTGGACAGCCTCAGGGGGAGACCCAGTACTTC.

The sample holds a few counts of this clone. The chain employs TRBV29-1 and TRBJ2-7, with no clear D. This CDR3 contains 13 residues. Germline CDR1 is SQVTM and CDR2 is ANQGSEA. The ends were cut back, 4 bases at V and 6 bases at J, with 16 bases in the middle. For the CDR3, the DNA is TGCAGCGTTGTATCTACCCCACAAAGCGAGCAGTACTTC. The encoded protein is CSVVSTPQSEQYF.

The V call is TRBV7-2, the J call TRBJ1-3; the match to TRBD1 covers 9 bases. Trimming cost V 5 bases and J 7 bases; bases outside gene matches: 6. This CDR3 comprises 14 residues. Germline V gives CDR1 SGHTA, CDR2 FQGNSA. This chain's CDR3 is CASSRDRDTNTIYF. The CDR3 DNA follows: TGTGCCAGCAGCCGGGACAGGGATACGAACACCATATATTTT.

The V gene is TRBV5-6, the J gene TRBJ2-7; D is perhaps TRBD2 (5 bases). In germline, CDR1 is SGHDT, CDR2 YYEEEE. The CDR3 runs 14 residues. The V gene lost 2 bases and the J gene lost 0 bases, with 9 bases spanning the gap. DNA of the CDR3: TGTGCCAGCAGCTTCGGAGGTTCCTCCTACGAGCAGTACTTC. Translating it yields CASSFGGSSYEQYF.

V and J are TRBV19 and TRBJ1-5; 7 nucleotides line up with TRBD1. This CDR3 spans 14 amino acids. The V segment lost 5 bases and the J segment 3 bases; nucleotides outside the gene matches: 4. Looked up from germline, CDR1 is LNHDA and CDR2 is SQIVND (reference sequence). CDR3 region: CASSATGSNQPQHF. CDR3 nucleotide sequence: TGTGCCAGTAGTGCGACAGGGTCCAATCAGCCCCAGCATTTT.

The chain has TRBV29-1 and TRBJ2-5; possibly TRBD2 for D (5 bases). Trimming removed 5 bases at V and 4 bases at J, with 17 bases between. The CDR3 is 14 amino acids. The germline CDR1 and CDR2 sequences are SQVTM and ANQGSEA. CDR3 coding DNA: TGCAGCGTTTTTCGGGTTGGGGAGATAGAGACCCAGTACTTC. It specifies CSVFRVGEIETQYF.

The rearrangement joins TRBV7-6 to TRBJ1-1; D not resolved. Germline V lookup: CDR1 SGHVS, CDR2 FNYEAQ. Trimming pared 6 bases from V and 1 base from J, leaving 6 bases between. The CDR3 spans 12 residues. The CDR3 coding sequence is TGTGCCAGCAGTCAACAGAACACTGAAGCTTTCTTT. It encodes CASSQQNTEAFF.

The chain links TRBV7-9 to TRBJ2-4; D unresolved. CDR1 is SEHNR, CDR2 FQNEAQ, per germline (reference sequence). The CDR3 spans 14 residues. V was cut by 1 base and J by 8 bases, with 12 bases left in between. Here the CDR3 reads CASSLDVGWDIQYF. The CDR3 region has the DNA TGTGCCAGCAGCTTAGATGTGGGCTGGGACATTCAGTACTTC.

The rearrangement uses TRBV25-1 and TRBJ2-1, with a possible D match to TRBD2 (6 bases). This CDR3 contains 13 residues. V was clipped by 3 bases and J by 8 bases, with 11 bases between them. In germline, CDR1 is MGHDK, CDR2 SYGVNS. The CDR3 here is CASSEAEGHEQFF. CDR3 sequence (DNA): TGTGCCAGCAGTGAGGCGGAGGGCCATGAGCAGTTCTTC.

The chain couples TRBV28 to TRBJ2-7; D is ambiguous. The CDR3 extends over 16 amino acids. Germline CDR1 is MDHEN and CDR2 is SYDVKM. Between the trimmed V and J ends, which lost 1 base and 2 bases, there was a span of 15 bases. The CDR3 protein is CASSLSSHQPTYEQYF. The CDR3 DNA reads TGTGCCAGCAGTTTATCTTCACACCAACCAACCTACGAGCAGTACTTC.

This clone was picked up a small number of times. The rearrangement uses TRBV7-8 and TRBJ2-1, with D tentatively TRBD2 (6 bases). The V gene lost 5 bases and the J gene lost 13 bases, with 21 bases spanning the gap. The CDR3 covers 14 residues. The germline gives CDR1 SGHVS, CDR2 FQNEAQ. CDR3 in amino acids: CASSQERVRWSQFF. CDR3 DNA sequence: TGTGCCAGCAGCCAAGAGCGGGTTAGGTGGTCTCAGTTCTTC.

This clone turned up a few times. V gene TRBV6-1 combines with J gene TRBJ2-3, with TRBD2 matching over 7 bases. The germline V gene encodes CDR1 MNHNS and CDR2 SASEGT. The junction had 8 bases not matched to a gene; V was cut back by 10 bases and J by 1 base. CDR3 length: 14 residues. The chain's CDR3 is CATGAGSGTDTQYF. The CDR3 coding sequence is TGTGCCACCGGAGCGGGAAGTGGCACAGATACGCAGTATTTT.

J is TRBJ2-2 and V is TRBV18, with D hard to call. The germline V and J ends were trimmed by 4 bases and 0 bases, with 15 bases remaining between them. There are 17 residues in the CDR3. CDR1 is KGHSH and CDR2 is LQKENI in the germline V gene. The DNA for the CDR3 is TGTGCCAGCTCACTTCACGCGGCGGACCCGAACACCGGGGAGCTGTTTTTT. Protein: CASSLHAADPNTGELFF.

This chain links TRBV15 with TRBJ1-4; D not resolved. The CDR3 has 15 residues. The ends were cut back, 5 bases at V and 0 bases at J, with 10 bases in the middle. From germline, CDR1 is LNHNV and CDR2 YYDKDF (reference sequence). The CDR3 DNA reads TGTGCCACCAGCCGGACGAGTTCAACTAATGAAAAACTGTTTTTT. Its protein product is CATSRTSSTNEKLFF.